The present T cell receptor (beta chain) was sequenced within a study of T cell responses to AZD1222 COVID-19 vaccine. Study summary: Second-dose recipients at about 4 or about 12 weeks were treated as one pooled group.

With respect to this clone: Its antigen is not identified.

This CDR3 has 14 amino acids. Germline CDR1 is SGHNT and CDR2 is YYREEE (reference sequence). With 7 bases removed from V and 1 base from J, the gap between germline ends came to 14 bases. The method was immunoSEQ multiplex PCR; TCRdb's version includes in-frame clones alone and lacks a portion of them. The data show tens of thousands of clones, about 88% seen once. Overall study findings and caveats: Two AZD1222 administrations were followed by greater Spike-specific TCR breadth and depth. Without day 14 samples, only post-peak T cell repertoires were studied.

The gene calls are TRBV5-4 and TRBJ1-1; weak D call: TRBD1 (6 bases). The sequence derives from an adult in good health. Source: peripheral blood, taken on day 0 of AZD1222 vaccination. The CDR3 is CASGGGTRNTEAFF. The CDR3 nucleotides read TGTGCCAGCGGAGGGGGAACACGGAACACTGAAGCTTTCTTT.